This T cell receptor (beta chain) was identified during a study of shared T cell receptors in the human thymus. TCRdb keeps only in-frame clones here, not all; method: immunoSEQ multiplex PCR. The sample holds roughly 560,000 clones; around 78% are singletons and the top ten take 0.013%. The germline V gene has CDR1 LNHNV and CDR2 YYDKDF (reference sequence). V gave up 0 bases and J gave up 0 bases, with 21 bases separating them. There are 20 residues in the CDR3. This clone was seen just once. The sample also formed part of further work on human thymus T cells. This second study notes: Resections from corrective heart surgery supplied the thymus tissue. The authors found apparently biased V and J gene usage in thymic and blood repertoires. Related work showed strongly overlapping thymic repertoires across unrelated individuals.

The sequence derives from a boy in the first two years of life with a congenital heart defect. The rearrangement uses TRBV15 and TRBJ2-4; perhaps TRBD1 as D (6 bases). Sample: thymocytes. CDR3 sequence: CATSREPAGVHHLAKNIQYF. The CDR3, as DNA: TGTGCCACCAGCAGAGAACCCGCAGGGGTCCACCATTTAGCCAAAAACATTCAGTACTTC.